This T cell receptor (beta chain) is from a study of blood T cells in healthy people across ages. The authors ran a second PCR of roughly 6 to 11 cycles using a sample-barcoded 5' primer and a J-beta primer mix. TCRdb redid the calling of the 5' RACE reads with MiXCR, one entry per CDR3 protein. The data hold over 750,000 distinct CDR3 sequences, with roughly 25% observed a single time. This CDR3 comprises 15 residues. V lost 6 bases and J lost 7; bases outside the gene matches: 12. Germline V gene data show CDR1 as MGHRA and CDR2 as YSYEKL. A further study also used this sample, focusing on T cells of mothers and their children. That report notes: Sample barcodes and 2-4 random nucleotides came from the second PCR's M1S primer. Each child gave a few million TCR beta CDR3 reads (each mother, over 9 million). The search for persistent microchimeric T cell clones detected none.

The sequence derives from a boy between 10 and 17 years old in good health. Sequencing used blood. The chain has TRBV4-1 and TRBJ2-1, with TRBD2 identical over 7 bases. CDR3 sequence (DNA): TGCGCCAGCAGTTATGGACTAGTTGCCTTTAATGAGCAGTTCTTC. It specifies CASSYGLVAFNEQFF.